This TCR beta chain was obtained from a study of identical twins. Study-wide points: A lower insertion count was a feature of abundant cord blood beta clonotypes, with no such feature in memory repertoires.

V lost 6 bases to trimming and J lost 5 bases, with 11 bases between them. CDR1 and CDR2 from the germline V gene are MDHEN and SYDVKM. CDR3 length equals 13 residues. In this sample, this clonotype turned up many times. Its specificity is unknown. cDNA carried unique molecular identifiers, and a universal primer site was added by template switching. TCRdb reanalysed the 5' RACE reads using MiXCR and keeps one entry per CDR3 protein. Among fewer than 250,000 distinct CDR3 sequences listed, 6% to 9% were seen once. The same data also went into a second study, on yellow fever vaccine responses in identical twins. That study reports: As reported, the vaccine T cell response of twins seemed partly convergent and partly personalized.

The sequence was collected from a woman aged 18-29 years in good health. The chain combines TRBV28 with TRBJ1-5; D may be TRBD1 (6 bases). What was sequenced was memory (CD45RO+) T cells sorted from blood. The CDR3 DNA follows: TGTGCCAGCAGCTCCAGGGGAGATCAGCCCCAGCATTTT. It yields the protein CASSSRGDQPQHF.